The clone carrying this TCR beta chain was observed once. Source study methods: Scientists estimated how many nucleated cells there were by amplifying reference gene primers. Libraries were prepared by immunoSEQ multiplex PCR; TCRdb keeps only in-frame clonotypes and omits some of them. V and J calls and clone size are those listed in that table; D and trimming were worked out from the DNA. The profile shows some 450,000 clones, around 90% of them singletons. CDR3 length: 15 residues. Trimming removed 0 bases from V and 14 bases from J; junction bases left unmatched: 12. Germline loops: CDR1 SGHRS, CDR2 YFSETQ. The sample is drawn from a study of blood T cell repertoires in COVID-19. Seattle patients were enrolled during active infection and followed longitudinally.

This clonotype was obtained from a man younger than 30 with COVID-19, enrolled during active disease. The specimen was peripheral blood. This rearrangement joins TRBV5-1 to TRBJ2-1; 9 bases fit TRBD1. The DNA for the CDR3 is TGCGCCAGCAGCTTGGCCGATATGGGGGGACAGGGAAAGTTCTTC. Protein sequence: CASSLADMGGQGKFF.